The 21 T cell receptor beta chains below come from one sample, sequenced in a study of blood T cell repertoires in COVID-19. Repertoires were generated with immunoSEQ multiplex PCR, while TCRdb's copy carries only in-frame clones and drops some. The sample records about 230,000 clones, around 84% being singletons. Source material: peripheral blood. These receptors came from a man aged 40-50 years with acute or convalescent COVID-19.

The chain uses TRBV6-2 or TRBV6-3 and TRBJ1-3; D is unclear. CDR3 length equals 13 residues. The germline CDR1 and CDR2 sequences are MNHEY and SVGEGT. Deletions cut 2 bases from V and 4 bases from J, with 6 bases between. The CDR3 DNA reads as TGTGCCAGCAGTTACACGGGAGGAAACACCATATATTTT. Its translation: CASSYTGGNTIYF.

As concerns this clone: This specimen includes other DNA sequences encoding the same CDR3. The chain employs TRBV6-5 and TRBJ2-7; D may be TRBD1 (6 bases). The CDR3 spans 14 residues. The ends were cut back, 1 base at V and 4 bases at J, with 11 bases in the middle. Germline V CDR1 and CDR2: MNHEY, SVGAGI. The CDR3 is CASSYLGQGYEQYF. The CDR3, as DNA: TGTGCCAGCAGTTACTTGGGTCAGGGGTACGAGCAGTACTTC.

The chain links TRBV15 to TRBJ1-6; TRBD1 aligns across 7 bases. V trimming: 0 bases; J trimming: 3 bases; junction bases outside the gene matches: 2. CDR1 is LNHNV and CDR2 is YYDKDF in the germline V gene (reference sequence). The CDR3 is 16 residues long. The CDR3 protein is CATSRDRGYYNSPLHF. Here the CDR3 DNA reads TGTGCCACCAGCAGAGACAGGGGGTACTATAATTCACCCCTCCACTTT.

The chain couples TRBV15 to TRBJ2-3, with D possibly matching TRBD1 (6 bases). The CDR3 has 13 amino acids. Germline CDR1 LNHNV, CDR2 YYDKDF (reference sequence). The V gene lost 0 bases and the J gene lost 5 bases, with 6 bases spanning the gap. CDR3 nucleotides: TGTGCCACCAGCAGAGAAGGGGGAGATACGCAGTATTTT. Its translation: CATSREGGDTQYF.

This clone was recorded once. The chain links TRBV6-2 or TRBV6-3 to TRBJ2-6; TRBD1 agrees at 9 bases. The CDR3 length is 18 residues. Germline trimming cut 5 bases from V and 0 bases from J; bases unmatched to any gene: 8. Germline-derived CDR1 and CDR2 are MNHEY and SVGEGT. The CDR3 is CASSDRPGQGSGANVLTF. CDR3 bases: TGTGCCAGCAGTGACCGACCGGGACAGGGCTCTGGGGCCAACGTCCTGACTTTC.

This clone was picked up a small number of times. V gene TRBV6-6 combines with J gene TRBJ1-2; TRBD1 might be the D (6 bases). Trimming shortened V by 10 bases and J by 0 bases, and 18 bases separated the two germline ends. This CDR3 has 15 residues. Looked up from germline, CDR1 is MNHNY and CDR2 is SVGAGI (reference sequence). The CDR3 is CATWKQGVANYGYTF. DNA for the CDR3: TGTGCCACCTGGAAACAGGGCGTAGCTAACTATGGCTACACCTTC.

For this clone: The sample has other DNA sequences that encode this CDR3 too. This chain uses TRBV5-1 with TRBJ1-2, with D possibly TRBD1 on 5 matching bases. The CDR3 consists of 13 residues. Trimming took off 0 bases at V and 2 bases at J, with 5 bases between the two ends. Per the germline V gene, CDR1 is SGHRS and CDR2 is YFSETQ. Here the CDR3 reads CASSLGGNYGYTF. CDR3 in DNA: TGCGCCAGCAGCTTGGGGGGCAACTATGGCTACACCTTC.

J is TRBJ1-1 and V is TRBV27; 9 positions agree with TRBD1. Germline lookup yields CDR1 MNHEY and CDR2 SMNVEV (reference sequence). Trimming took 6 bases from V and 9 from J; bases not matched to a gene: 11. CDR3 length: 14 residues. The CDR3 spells CASSTIPGQGKAFF. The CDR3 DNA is TGTGCCAGCAGCACAATACCGGGACAGGGTAAAGCTTTCTTT.

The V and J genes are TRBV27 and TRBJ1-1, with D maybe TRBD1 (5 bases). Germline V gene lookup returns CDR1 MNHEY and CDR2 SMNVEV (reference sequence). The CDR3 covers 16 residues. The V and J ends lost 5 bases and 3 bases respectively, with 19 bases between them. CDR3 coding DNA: TGTGCCAGCAGTCCCAGATGGGTACAGGAGTACACTGAAGCTTTCTTT. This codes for CASSPRWVQEYTEAFF.

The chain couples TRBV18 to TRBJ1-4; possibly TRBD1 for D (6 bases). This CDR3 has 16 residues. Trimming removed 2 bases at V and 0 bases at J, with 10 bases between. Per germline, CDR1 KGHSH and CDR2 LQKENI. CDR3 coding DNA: TGTGCCAGCTCACCAGGACAGATTGCAACTAATGAAAAACTGTTTTTT. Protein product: CASSPGQIATNEKLFF.

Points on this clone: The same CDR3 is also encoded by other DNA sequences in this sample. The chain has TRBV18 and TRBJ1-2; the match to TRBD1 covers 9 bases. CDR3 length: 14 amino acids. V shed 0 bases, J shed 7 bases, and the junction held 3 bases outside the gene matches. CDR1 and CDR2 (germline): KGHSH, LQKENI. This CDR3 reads CASSPPGQGRGYTF. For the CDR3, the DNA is TGTGCCAGCTCACCACCGGGACAGGGTCGTGGCTACACCTTC. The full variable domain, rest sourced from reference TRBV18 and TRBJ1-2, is NAGVMQNPRHLVRRRGQEARLRCSPMKGHSHVYWYRQLPEEGLKFMVYLQKENIIDESGMPKERFSAEFPKEGPSILRIQQVVRGDSAAYFCASSPPGQGRGYTFGSGTRLTVV.

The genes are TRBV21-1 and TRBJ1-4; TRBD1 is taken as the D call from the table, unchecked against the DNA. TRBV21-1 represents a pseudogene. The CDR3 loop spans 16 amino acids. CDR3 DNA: TGTGCCAGCAGCCCCCAGGGGGGCCCGGGTGTCGAAAAACTGTTTTTT. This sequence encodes CASSPQGGPGVEKLFF.

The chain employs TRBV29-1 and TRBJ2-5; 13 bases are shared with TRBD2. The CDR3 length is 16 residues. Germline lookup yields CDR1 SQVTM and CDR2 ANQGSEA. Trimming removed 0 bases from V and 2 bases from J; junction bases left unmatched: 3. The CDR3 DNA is TGCAGCGTTGAAGATGCGGGACTAGCGGGGCAAGAGACCCAGTACTTC. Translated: CSVEDAGLAGQETQYF.

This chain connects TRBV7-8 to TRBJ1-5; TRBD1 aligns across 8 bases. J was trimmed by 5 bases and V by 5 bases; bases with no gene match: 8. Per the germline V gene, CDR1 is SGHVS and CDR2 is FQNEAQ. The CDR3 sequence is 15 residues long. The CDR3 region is CASSTDRGLDQPQHF. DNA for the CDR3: TGTGCCAGCAGCACCGACAGGGGATTGGATCAGCCCCAGCATTTT. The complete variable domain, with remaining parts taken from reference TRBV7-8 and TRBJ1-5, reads GAGVSQSPRYKVAKRGQDVALRCDPISGHVSLFWYQQALGQGPEFLTYFQNEAQLDKSGLPSDRFFAERPEGSVSTLKIQRTQQEDSAVYLCASSTDRGLDQPQHFGDGTRLSIL.

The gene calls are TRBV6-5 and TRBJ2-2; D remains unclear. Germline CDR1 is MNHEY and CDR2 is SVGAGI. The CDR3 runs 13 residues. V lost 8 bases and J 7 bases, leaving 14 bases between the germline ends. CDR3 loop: CASAPFAGGELFF. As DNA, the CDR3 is TGTGCCAGCGCTCCCTTCGCCGGCGGGGAGCTGTTTTTT.

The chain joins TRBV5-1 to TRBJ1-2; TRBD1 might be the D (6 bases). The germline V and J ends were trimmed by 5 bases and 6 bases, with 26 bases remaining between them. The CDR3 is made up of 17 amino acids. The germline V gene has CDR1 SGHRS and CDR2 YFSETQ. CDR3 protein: CASRRSGGGKEGDGYTF. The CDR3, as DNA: TGCGCCAGCAGGCGCTCGGGGGGCGGAAAAGAGGGCGATGGCTACACCTTC.

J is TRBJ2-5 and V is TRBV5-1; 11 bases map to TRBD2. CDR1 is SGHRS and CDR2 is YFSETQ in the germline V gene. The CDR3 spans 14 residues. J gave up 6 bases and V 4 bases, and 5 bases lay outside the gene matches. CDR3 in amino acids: CASSDTSGGKTQYF. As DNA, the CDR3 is TGCGCCAGCAGCGATACTAGCGGGGGTAAGACCCAGTACTTC.

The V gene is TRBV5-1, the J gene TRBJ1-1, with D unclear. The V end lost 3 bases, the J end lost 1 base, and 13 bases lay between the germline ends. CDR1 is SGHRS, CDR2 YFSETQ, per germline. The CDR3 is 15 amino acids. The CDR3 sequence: CASSYEFTENTEAFF. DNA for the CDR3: TGCGCCAGCAGCTACGAATTTACAGAGAACACTGAAGCTTTCTTT.

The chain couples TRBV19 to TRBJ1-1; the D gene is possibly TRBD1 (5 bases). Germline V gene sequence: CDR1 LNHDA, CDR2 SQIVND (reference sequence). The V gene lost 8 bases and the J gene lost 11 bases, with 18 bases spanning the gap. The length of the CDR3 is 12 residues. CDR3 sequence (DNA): TGTGCCAGTGTCCTGCGGGGCGGAGGGGCTTTCTTT. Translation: CASVLRGGGAFF.

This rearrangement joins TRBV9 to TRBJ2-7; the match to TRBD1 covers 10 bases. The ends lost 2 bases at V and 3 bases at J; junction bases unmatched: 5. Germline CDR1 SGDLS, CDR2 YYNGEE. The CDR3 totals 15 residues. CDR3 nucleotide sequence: TGTGCCAGCAGCGTGGGGCGGGACAGGGGCTACGAGCAGTACTTC. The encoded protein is CASSVGRDRGYEQYF. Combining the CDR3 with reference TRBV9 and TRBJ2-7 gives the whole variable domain DSGVTQTPKHLITATGQRVTLRCSPRSGDLSVYWYQQSLDQGLQFLIQYYNGEERAKGNILERFSAQQFPDLHSELNLSSLELGDSALYFCASSVGRDRGYEQYFGPGTRLTVT.

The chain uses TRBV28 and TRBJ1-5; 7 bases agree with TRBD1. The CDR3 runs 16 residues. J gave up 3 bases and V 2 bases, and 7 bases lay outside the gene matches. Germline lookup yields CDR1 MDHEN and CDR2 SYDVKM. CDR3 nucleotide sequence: TGTGCCAGCAGTTTACCCGCAGGGGGGAACAATCAGCCCCAGCATTTT. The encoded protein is CASSLPAGGNNQPQHF.